One T cell receptor beta chain is described in this entry. This sample was taken from a study of T cell changes during pregnancy in multiple sclerosis. The data were produced by immunoSEQ multiplex PCR, yet TCRdb's version contains in-frame clones alone and is incomplete. The sample consists of approximately 62,000 clones, 93% of them appearing once. The receptor was isolated from a female donor with multiple sclerosis, enrolled in a pregnancy study. The sequencing used CD8+ T cells from peripheral blood mononuclear cells, collected in the second trimester of pregnancy.

The CDR3 sequence is CASSSGQPATNEKLFF. CDR3 in DNA: TGTGCCAGCAGTTCCGGACAGCCTGCAACTAATGAAAAACTGTTTTTT. This chain uses TRBV28 with TRBJ1-4, with a weak D call TRBD1 (6 bases). Looked up from germline, CDR1 is MDHEN and CDR2 is SYDVKM. The CDR3 is 16 residues long. Trimming took 4 bases from V and 0 from J, leaving 12 bases between them. The variable domain in full, completed from reference TRBV28 and TRBJ1-4, reads DVKVTQSSRYLVKRTGEKVFLECVQDMDHENMFWYRQDPGLGLRLIYFSYDVKMKEKGDIPEGYSVSREKKERFSLILESASTNQTSMYLCASSSGQPATNEKLFFGSGTQLSVL.